The table lists the clone carrying this T cell receptor beta chain with a few counts. The data stem from a study of human T cells and chemical hapten exposure. Study in general: Across the whole study, which lasted approximately 23 weeks, patients were given diphenylcyclopropenone on the scalp once a week. Alopecia areata, totalis or universalis affected patients who were mostly female.

Germline V lookup: CDR1 SNHLY, CDR2 FYNNEI. V lost 5 bases and J lost 6, with 16 bases in between. CDR3 size: 14 residues. Individual cDNA molecules in this library carried unique molecular identifiers. In TCRdb, the RACE reads were re-called with MiXCR into one record per CDR3 protein. In the table there are approximately 320,000 distinct CDR3 sequences, 5.5% of which are singletons. The time point was: pre-sensitization, week 0. The treatment: therapeutic diphenylcyclopropenone sensitization with weekly scalp DPC. At every patch-test visit, blood was drawn before the patch test was applied. The clonotype originates from a woman aged 18-29 years with alopecia areata. Some clones in this sample may be carry-over from other donors' samples. The rearrangement uses TRBV2 and TRBJ1-1, with D hard to call. The sample was whole blood, taken in connection with sensitization to the hapten diphenylcyclopropenone (DPC). The DNA for the CDR3 is TGTGCCAGCAGTCCCTTATCCCCAGGTTCTGAAGCTTTCTTT. Translation: CASSPLSPGSEAFF.